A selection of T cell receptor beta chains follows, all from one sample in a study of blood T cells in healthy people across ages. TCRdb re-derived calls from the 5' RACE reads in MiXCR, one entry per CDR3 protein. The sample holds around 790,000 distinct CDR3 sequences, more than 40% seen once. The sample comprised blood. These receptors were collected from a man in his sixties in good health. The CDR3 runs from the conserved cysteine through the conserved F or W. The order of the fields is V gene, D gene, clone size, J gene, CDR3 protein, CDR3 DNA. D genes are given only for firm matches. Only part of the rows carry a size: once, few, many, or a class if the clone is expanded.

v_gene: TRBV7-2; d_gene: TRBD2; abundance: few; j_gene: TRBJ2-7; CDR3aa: CASSSRGSGGYEQYF; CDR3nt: TGTGCCAGCAGCTCGAGGGGTAGCGGGGGCTACGAGCAGTACTTC
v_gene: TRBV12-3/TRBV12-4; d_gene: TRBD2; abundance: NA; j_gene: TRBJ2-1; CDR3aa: CASRSRGGAAYNEQLF; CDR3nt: TGTGCCAGCAGGTCTCGCGGGGGGGCCGCCTACAATGAGCAGTTATTC
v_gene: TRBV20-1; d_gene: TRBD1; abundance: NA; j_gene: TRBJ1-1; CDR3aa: CSARDLRTGGGKAFF; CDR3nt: TGCAGTGCTAGAGACCTTAGGACAGGGGGCGGGAAAGCTTTCTTT
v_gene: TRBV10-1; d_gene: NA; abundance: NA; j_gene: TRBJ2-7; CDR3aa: CADLGVISYEQYF; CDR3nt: TGCGCCGACCTCGGGGTCATCTCCTACGAGCAGTACTTC
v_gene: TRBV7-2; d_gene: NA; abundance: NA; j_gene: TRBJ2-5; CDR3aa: CASSLEQPYSASETQYF; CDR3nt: TGTGCCAGCAGCTTAGAACAACCCTATAGCGCTAGCGAGACCCAGTACTTC
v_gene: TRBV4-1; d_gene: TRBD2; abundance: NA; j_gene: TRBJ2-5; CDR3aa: CASSRILADQETQYF; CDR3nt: TGCGCCAGCAGCCGGATTCTAGCGGATCAAGAGACCCAGTACTTC
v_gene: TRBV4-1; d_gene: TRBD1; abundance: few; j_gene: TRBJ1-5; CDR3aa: CASSQVGDRVSNQPQHF; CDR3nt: TGCGCCAGCAGCCAAGTGGGGGACAGGGTTTCTAATCAGCCCCAGCATTTT
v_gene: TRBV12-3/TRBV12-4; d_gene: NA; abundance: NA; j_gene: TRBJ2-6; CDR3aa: CASSPQNQVSSGANVLTF; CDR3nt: TGTGCCAGCAGTCCTCAAAACCAGGTGTCCTCTGGGGCCAACGTCCTGACTTTC
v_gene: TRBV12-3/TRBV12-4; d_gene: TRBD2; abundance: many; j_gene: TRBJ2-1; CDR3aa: CASSLWPREVDDNNEQFF; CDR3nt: TGTGCCAGCAGTTTATGGCCCCGGGAGGTCGATGACAACAATGAGCAGTTCTTC
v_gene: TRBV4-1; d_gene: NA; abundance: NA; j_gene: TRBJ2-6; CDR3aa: CASSQDRGTGANVLTF; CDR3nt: TGCGCCAGCAGCCAAGATCGGGGGACTGGGGCCAACGTCCTGACTTTC
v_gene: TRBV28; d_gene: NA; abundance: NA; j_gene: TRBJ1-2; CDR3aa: CASSLLGLTDRKAYGYTF; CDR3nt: TGTGCCAGCAGTTTACTCGGCTTAACCGACAGAAAAGCCTATGGCTACACCTTC
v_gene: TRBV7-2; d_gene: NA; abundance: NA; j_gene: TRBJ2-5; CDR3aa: CASSRATGQGTQYF; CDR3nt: TGTGCCAGCAGCCGCGCGACAGGACAAGGGACCCAGTACTTC
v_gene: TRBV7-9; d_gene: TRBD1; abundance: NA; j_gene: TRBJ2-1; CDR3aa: CASSLAGTGVKFF; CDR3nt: TGTGCCAGCAGCTTAGCGGGGACAGGGGTCAAGTTCTTC
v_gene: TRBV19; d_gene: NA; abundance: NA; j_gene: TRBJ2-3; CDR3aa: CASMGLRDTQYF; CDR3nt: TGTGCCAGTATGGGCCTCCGGGATACGCAGTATTTT
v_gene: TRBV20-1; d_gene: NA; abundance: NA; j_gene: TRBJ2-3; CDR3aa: CSARSPGRTNTDTQYF; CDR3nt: TGCAGTGCCCGGAGCCCGGGAAGAACTAACACAGATACGCAGTATTTT
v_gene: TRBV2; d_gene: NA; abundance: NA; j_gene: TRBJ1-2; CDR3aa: CASRREIRGHGYTF; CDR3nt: TGTGCCAGCAGAAGAGAGATCCGGGGGCATGGCTACACCTTC
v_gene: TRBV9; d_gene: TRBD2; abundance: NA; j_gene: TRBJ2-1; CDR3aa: CASSAPGLAYNEQFF; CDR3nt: TGTGCCAGCAGCGCACCGGGACTAGCTTACAATGAGCAGTTCTTC
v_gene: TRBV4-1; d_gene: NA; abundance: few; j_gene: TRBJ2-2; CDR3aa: CASSQVQQSGELFF; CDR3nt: TGCGCCAGCAGCCAAGTCCAACAGTCAGGGGAGCTGTTTTTT
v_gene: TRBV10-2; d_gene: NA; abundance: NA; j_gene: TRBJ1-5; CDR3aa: CASSESSGYSNQPQHF; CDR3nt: TGCGCCAGCAGTGAGTCGTCTGGATATAGCAATCAGCCCCAGCATTTT
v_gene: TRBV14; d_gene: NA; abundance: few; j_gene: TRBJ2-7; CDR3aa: CASSRHQGYEQYF; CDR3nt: TGTGCCAGCAGCCGCCACCAGGGGTACGAGCAGTACTTC
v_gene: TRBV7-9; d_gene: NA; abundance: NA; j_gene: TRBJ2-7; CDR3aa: CASSLLVRDGTSYEQYF; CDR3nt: TGTGCCAGCAGCTTGTTGGTTCGGGACGGAACTTCCTACGAGCAGTACTTC
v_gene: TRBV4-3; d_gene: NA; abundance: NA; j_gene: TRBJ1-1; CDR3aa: CASSQGVGNTEAFF; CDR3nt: TGCGCCAGCAGCCAAGGGGTCGGGAACACTGAAGCTTTCTTT
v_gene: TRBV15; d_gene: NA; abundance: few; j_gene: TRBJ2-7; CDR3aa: CATSVDREGMEQYF; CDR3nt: TGTGCCACCAGCGTCGACAGGGAGGGAATGGAGCAGTACTTC
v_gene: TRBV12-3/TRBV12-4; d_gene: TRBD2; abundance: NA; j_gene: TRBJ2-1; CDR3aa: CASRESGGPLYEQFF; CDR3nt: TGTGCCAGCAGAGAGAGCGGGGGGCCCCTATATGAGCAGTTCTTC
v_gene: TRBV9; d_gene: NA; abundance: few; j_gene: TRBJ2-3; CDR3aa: CASSQGRITDTQYF; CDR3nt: TGTGCCAGCAGCCAGGGACGGATCACAGATACGCAGTATTTT